These 2 T cell receptor beta chains were sequenced from one sample in a study of blood T cell repertoires in COVID-19. Clones were read by immunoSEQ multiplex PCR, and TCRdb kept only the in-frame ones, dropping some. The sample has a few hundred thousand clones, 92% seen once; the top ten hold roughly 18%. What was sequenced was PBMCs or T cells enriched from blood (not recorded which). These receptors all come from a woman younger than 45 who had recovered from COVID-19.

This clone was recorded only once. The genes are TRBV28 and TRBJ2-7, with a possible D match to TRBD1 (6 bases). V lost 5 bases to trimming and J lost 10 bases, with 12 bases between them. CDR3 size: 11 residues. Germline V gene sequence: CDR1 MDHEN, CDR2 SYDVKM. CDR3 in DNA: TGTGCCAGCAGTGCCCACAGGGCTCAGTACTTC. Its protein is CASSAHRAQYF.

This chain joins TRBV3-1 (or the pseudogene TRBV3-2) and TRBJ1-1; TRBD1 agrees at 9 bases. This CDR3 contains 15 residues. Per germline, CDR1 LGHDT and CDR2 YNNKEL (reference sequence). V lost 4 bases to trimming and J lost 0 bases; unmatched junction nucleotides: 3. In DNA, the CDR3 is TGTGCCAGCAGCCGGACAGGGGATTTGAACACTGAAGCTTTCTTT. Translating it yields CASSRTGDLNTEAFF.